What follows describes a single T cell receptor (beta chain). From germline, CDR1 is LGHDT and CDR2 YNNKEL (reference sequence). V lost 4 bases and J 4 bases, leaving 19 bases between the germline ends. The CDR3 consists of 16 residues. Sequenced by immunoSEQ multiplex PCR; TCRdb stores in-frame clones only, minus some. The data contain fewer than 300,000 clones, approximately 86% of them singletons. The data were obtained in a study of blood T cell repertoires in COVID-19. The genes are TRBV3-1 (or the pseudogene TRBV3-2) and TRBJ1-1, with D possibly matching TRBD1 (6 bases). The sequence was collected from a woman aged 18-29 years with acute or convalescent COVID-19. Sample: peripheral blood. Here the CDR3 reads CASSPPPPGQVTEAFF. CDR3 nucleotide sequence: TGTGCCAGCAGCCCCCCCCCTCCGGGACAAGTCACTGAAGCTTTCTTT.